A selection of T cell receptor beta chains follows, all from one sample in a study of technical replicates of blood from a handful of donors. Some clones are missing from TCRdb's copy, which holds only in-frame ones; the method was immunoSEQ multiplex PCR. The repertoire includes 30,000 to 40,000 clones, just over 90% of them detected once, and around 4.1% sits in the top ten. Sequences were obtained from PBMCs. All receptors come from a human donor in good health. Some clones in this sample may be carry-over from other donors' samples. The CDR3 runs from the conserved cysteine through the conserved F or W.

V gene: TRBV30
J gene: TRBJ2-7
CDR3 protein: CAGSSRNEQYF

V gene: TRBV7-8
J gene: TRBJ1-1
CDR3 protein: CASSSYTGGFTEAFF

V gene: TRBV6-5
J gene: TRBJ2-2
CDR3 protein: CASSIRDTGELFF

V gene: TRBV5-4
J gene: TRBJ2-3
CDR3 protein: CASSFTGGPAVADTQYF

V gene: TRBV29-1
J gene: TRBJ2-7
CDR3 protein: CSVSRDLAGYEQYF

V gene: TRBV30
J gene: TRBJ1-3
CDR3 protein: CAWRPGVFGDTIYF

V gene: TRBV9
J gene: TRBJ2-3
CDR3 protein: CASSVGGGRSDTQYF

V gene: TRBV4-1
J gene: TRBJ1-5
CDR3 protein: CASRAGTGSNSNQPQHF

V gene: TRBV6-1
J gene: TRBJ2-2
CDR3 protein: CASSLTGSTGELFF

V gene: TRBV2
J gene: TRBJ1-2
CDR3 protein: CASSRDRANGYTF

V gene: TRBV7-3
J gene: TRBJ2-7
CDR3 protein: CASSLVREAHYEQYF

V gene: TRBV23-1
J gene: TRBJ1-1
CDR3 protein: CASSQSSVPAMNTEAFF

V gene: TRBV19
J gene: TRBJ2-7
CDR3 protein: CASSITAGRLEQYF

V gene: TRBV4-3
J gene: TRBJ2-2
CDR3 protein: CASSQDVSGGAGELFF

V gene: TRBV4-1
J gene: TRBJ2-4
CDR3 protein: CASSQGYAGNIQYF

V gene: TRBV2
J gene: TRBJ2-3
CDR3 protein: CASSQGRSGVDTQYF

V gene: TRBV30
J gene: TRBJ2-3
CDR3 protein: CAWRPRRSGFTDTQYF

V gene: TRBV10-3
J gene: TRBJ2-7
CDR3 protein: CAINRRGGNYEQYF

V gene: TRBV30
J gene: TRBJ1-1
CDR3 protein: CAWGTGGTNTEAFF

V gene: TRBV4-1
J gene: TRBJ1-2
CDR3 protein: CASSQGTVSSNYGYTF

V gene: TRBV13
J gene: TRBJ1-4
CDR3 protein: CASSSDRGREKLFF

V gene: TRBV25-1
J gene: TRBJ2-7
CDR3 protein: CASSAQGAYEQYF

V gene: TRBV30
J gene: TRBJ2-7
CDR3 protein: CAWTELSDEQYF

V gene: TRBV30
J gene: TRBJ2-1
CDR3 protein: CAWSVSHNEQFF

V gene: TRBV7-5
J gene: TRBJ1-6
CDR3 protein: CVRSLASDRFNSPLHF

V gene: TRBV5-6
J gene: TRBJ2-5
CDR3 protein: CASSASGTQETQYF

V gene: TRBV7-9
J gene: TRBJ2-7
CDR3 protein: CASSSGLAGVIYEQYF

V gene: TRBV30
J gene: TRBJ1-1
CDR3 protein: CAWSVLRQVNTEAFF

V gene: TRBV15
J gene: TRBJ2-3
CDR3 protein: CATSRDPVDSSLTDTQYF

V gene: TRBV28
J gene: TRBJ2-1
CDR3 protein: CASSLGGTNPYNEQFF

V gene: TRBV6-1
J gene: TRBJ2-2
CDR3 protein: CASSRADTGELFF

V gene: TRBV7-8
J gene: TRBJ2-1
CDR3 protein: CASSVGTSGRDQFF